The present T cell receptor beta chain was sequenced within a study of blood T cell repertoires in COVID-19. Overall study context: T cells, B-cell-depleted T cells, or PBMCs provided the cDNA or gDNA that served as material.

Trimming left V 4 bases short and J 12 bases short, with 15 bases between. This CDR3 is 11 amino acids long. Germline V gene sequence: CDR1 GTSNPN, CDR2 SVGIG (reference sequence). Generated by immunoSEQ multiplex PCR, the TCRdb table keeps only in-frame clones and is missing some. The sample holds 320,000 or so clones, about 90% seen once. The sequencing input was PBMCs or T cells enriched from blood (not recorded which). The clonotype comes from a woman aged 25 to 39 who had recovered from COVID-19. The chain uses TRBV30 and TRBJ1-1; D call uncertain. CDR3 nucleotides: TGTGCCTGGAAGTCGGGAATTGGGTCTTTCTTT. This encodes CAWKSGIGSFF.